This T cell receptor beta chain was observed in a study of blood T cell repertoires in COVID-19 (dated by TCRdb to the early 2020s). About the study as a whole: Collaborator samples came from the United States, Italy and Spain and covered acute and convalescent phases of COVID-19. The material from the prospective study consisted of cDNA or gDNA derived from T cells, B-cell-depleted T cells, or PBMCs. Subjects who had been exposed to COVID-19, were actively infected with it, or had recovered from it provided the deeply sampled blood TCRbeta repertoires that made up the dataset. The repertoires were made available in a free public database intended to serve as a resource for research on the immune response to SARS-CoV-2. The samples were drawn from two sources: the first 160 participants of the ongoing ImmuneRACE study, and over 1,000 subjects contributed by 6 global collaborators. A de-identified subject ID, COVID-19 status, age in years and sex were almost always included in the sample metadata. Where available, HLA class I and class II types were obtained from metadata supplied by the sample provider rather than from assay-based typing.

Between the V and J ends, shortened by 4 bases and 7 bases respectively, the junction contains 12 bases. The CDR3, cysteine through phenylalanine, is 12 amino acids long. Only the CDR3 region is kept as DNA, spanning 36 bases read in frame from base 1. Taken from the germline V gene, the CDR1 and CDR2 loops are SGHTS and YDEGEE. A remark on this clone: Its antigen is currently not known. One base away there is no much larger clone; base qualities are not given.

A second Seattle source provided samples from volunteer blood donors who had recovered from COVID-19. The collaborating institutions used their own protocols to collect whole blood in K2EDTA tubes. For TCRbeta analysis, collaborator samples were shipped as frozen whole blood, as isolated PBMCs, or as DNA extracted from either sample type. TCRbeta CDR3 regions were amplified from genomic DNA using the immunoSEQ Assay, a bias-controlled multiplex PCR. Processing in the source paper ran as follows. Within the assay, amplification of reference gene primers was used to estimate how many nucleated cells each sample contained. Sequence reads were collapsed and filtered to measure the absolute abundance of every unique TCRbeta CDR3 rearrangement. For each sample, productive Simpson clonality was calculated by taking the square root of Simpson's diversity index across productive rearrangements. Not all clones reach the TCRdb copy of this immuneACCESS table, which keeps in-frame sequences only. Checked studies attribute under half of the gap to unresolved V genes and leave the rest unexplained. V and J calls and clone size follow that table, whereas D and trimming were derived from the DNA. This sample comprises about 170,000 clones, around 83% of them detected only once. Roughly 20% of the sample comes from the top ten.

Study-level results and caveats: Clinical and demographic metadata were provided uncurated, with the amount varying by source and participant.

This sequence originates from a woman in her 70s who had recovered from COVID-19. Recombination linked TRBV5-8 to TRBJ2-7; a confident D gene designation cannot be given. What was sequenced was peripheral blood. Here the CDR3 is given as CASSPSLREQYF. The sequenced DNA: TGTGCCAGCAGCCCATCCCTCCGGGAGCAGTACTTC.